This T cell receptor (beta chain) was identified during a study of cytomegalovirus exposure and HLA in healthy donors. General observations from the study: Presence/absence analyses supposed approximately even sequencing depth among donors. Later on, analysis showed that most CMV-associated TCR beta chains appeared to be HLA-restricted.

Notes on this clone: What it binds is unknown.

The PCR was carried out with 60 Vbeta primers and 13 Jbeta primers. Sequenced by immunoSEQ multiplex PCR; TCRdb stores in-frame clones only, minus some. The table lists under 200,000 clones, roughly 87% of them singletons. Trimming removed 3 bases from V and 1 base from J, with 9 bases in between. The germline gives CDR1 MGHDK, CDR2 SYGVNS. The CDR3 is made up of 14 amino acids. The sequenced material came from PBMCs. V is TRBV25-1 and J is TRBJ1-1; D unclear. The sequence was obtained from a girl aged 10-17 years in good health and CMV-seropositive. CDR3 in amino acids: CASSERVGNTEAFF. In DNA, the CDR3 is TGTGCCAGCAGTGAGCGGGTTGGGAACACTGAAGCTTTCTTT.